The 9 T cell receptor beta chains listed next were all sequenced from one sample in a study of blood T cell repertoires in COVID-19. The method was immunoSEQ multiplex PCR; TCRdb's version includes in-frame clones alone and lacks a portion of them. This sample has about 180,000 clones; roughly nine tenths occur once, and the top ten carry approximately 2.3%. The sequenced material came from PBMCs or T cells enriched from blood (not recorded which). The receptors here all came from a woman aged 40 to 49 with acute COVID-19.

The chain has TRBV6-5 and TRBJ1-4; 10 bases agree with TRBD1. V gave up 0 bases and J gave up 6 bases; unmatched junction bases: 1. CDR3 length: 15 amino acids. CDR1 is MNHEY and CDR2 is SVGAGI in the germline V gene. The DNA of the CDR3 is TGTGCCAGCAGTTACTCTGGGACAGGGGATGAAAAACTGTTTTTT. Encoded protein: CASSYSGTGDEKLFF.

The chain employs TRBV7-8 and TRBJ2-2, with a possible D match to TRBD2 (6 bases). V gave up 2 bases and J gave up 4 bases, with 20 bases separating them. Germline CDR1 and CDR2: SGHVS and FQNEAQ. The CDR3 loop spans 18 amino acids. CDR3 sequence: CASSLRAEVAGPTGELFF. The CDR3 DNA follows: TGTGCCAGCAGCTTAAGGGCTGAGGTCGCGGGGCCCACCGGGGAGCTGTTTTTT.

The CDR3 DNA follows: TGCGCCAGCAGCCGAGGATTCGACAGCAAGGGCACCGGGGAGCTGTTTTTT. It yields the protein CASSRGFDSKGTGELFF. The genes are TRBV5-1 and TRBJ2-2, with D possibly being TRBD1 (5 bases). The germline CDR1 and CDR2 sequences are SGHRS and YFSETQ. This CDR3 is 17 amino acids long. Trimming shortened V by 4 bases and J by 4 bases, and 20 bases separated the two germline ends.

This chain connects TRBV7-8 to TRBJ2-1; D is perhaps TRBD1 (6 bases). Germline lookup yields CDR1 SGHVS and CDR2 FQNEAQ. Trimming cost V 5 bases and J 3 bases, with 17 bases left between them. This CDR3 spans 16 amino acids. CDR3 sequence reads: CASSPMDSSIYNEQFF. Written as DNA, the CDR3 is TGTGCCAGCAGCCCGATGGACAGTTCAATCTACAATGAGCAGTTCTTC.

CDR3 region: CASSQGAREKLFF. CDR3 DNA sequence: TGTGCCAGCTCACAGGGGGCGCGTGAAAAACTGTTTTTT. The chain joins TRBV2 to TRBJ1-4; 9 nucleotides agree with TRBD1. CDR1 and CDR2 (germline): SNHLY, FYNNEI. The V and J ends lost 8 bases and 7 bases, in that order; junction bases with no gene match: 5. CDR3 length: 13 amino acids.

The chain uses TRBV7-2 and TRBJ2-1, with 13 bases lining up with TRBD2. Germline assignment: CDR1 SGHTA and CDR2 FQGNSA. The J segment lost 7 bases and the V segment lost 8 bases, leaving 8 bases of the junction unmatched. CDR3 length: 15 amino acids. The CDR3 nucleotides read TGTGCCAGCGGCCGGACTAGCGGGAGAAAAAATGAGCAGTTCTTC. It translates to CASGRTSGRKNEQFF.

The chain combines TRBV7-3 with TRBJ2-1, with D possibly being TRBD2 (6 bases). The CDR3 totals 14 residues. V lost 6 bases, J lost 9 bases, and 18 bases lay in between. Germline V gene sequence: CDR1 SGHTA, CDR2 FQGTGA. The CDR3 DNA is TGTGCCAGCAGTTTGGGACGCGGGACGGCTGAGCAGTTCTTC. Encoded protein: CASSLGRGTAEQFF.

In its sample, this clone was seen a few times. This chain uses TRBV29-1 with TRBJ2-5; 10 bases map to TRBD2. Germline values: CDR1 SQVTM, CDR2 ANQGSEA. J lost 4 bases, V lost 4 bases, and 12 bases had no gene match. The CDR3 is 16 amino acids. The CDR3 here is CSVVRASGRSLETQYF. CDR3 nucleotide sequence: TGCAGCGTTGTTAGGGCTAGCGGGAGAAGTTTAGAGACCCAGTACTTC.

This clone came up once. The genes are TRBV5-6 and TRBJ2-2; 11 bases agree with TRBD2. The CDR3 consists of 16 residues. CDR1 SGHDT and CDR2 YYEEEE come from the germline V gene. The trim removed 4 bases at V and 3 bases at J, leaving 5 bases unmatched. The CDR3 coding sequence is TGTGCCAGCAGCGCCCCGGGACTAGCGGACACCGGGGAGCTGTTTTTT. This encodes CASSAPGLADTGELFF.